The 24 T cell receptor beta chains presented below share a single source sample, sequenced in a study of T cell changes during pregnancy in multiple sclerosis. Clones were sequenced by immunoSEQ multiplex PCR, and TCRdb holds only the in-frame ones, with some missing. The sample contains 100,000 or so clones, around 94% of which appear only once. The specimen was peripheral blood, collected in the second trimester of pregnancy. The receptors come from a female donor with multiple sclerosis, enrolled in a pregnancy study.

This clone is a singleton in its sample. The chain employs TRBV9 and TRBJ2-3; TRBD2 matches 7 bases. The CDR3 runs 15 residues. Germline loops: CDR1 SGDLS, CDR2 YYNGEE. V trimming: 3 bases; J trimming: 4 bases; junction bases outside the gene matches: 8. In DNA, the CDR3 is TGTGCCAGCAGCGAACGCGGGAGAATTTCAGATACGCAGTATTTT. Its translation: CASSERGRISDTQYF.

This clone was detected only a few times. The rearrangement joins TRBV19 to TRBJ1-6, with 9 bases lining up with TRBD1. Unmatched junction bases numbered 7, after V lost 10 bases and J lost 9 bases. The CDR3 is made up of 13 amino acids. Germline values: CDR1 LNHDA, CDR2 SQIVND (reference sequence). The CDR3 reads CATSDRGISPLHF. The CDR3 DNA sequence: TGTGCCACCTCGGACAGGGGTATTTCACCCCTCCACTTT.

CDR3 DNA: TGTGCCAGCAGCCCTACCCGTGGCGGGGAGCTGTTTTTT. Translation gives CASSPTRGGELFF. This chain connects TRBV7-7 to TRBJ2-2; D uncertain. The V and J ends lost 5 bases and 7 bases respectively, with 11 bases between them. Germline V gene sequence: CDR1 SSHAT, CDR2 FNYEAQ (reference sequence). The CDR3 covers 13 residues.

This chain connects TRBV11-2 to TRBJ2-1, with 8 bases that match TRBD1. Trimming took 5 bases from V and 0 from J; bases not matched to a gene: 9. CDR3 length: 17 amino acids. CDR1 is SGHAT, CDR2 FQNNGV, per germline. CDR3: CASSPRTGLSSYNEQFF. The CDR3 DNA reads as TGTGCCAGCAGCCCCCGGACAGGGCTGAGCTCCTACAATGAGCAGTTCTTC.

V gene TRBV27 combines with J gene TRBJ2-1, with D tentatively TRBD1 (5 bases). The germline CDR1 and CDR2 sequences are MNHEY and SMNVEV (reference sequence). The CDR3 has 15 amino acids. The V gene lost 6 bases and the J gene lost 4 bases, with 16 bases spanning the gap. CDR3 in amino acids: CASRKDREPYNEQFF. The CDR3 region has the DNA TGTGCCAGCAGAAAAGACAGAGAACCTTACAATGAGCAGTTCTTC.

The chain combines TRBV2 with TRBJ2-5, with 12 bases matching TRBD2. V lost 4 bases to trimming and J lost 7 bases; unmatched junction nucleotides: 13. In germline, CDR1 is SNHLY, CDR2 FYNNEI. This CDR3 spans 17 amino acids. Here the CDR3 reads CASSVGTSGSRGVTQYF. CDR3 bases: TGTGCCAGCAGTGTAGGGACTAGCGGGTCCCGCGGGGTGACCCAGTACTTC.

This clone was observed a single time. The J gene is TRBJ1-6, the V gene TRBV11-2; D remains ambiguous. The CDR3 sequence is 15 residues long. Germline V gives CDR1 SGHAT, CDR2 FQNNGV. The germline V and J ends were trimmed by 3 bases and 7 bases, with 13 bases remaining between them. This CDR3 is CASSLSEFRNSPLHF. Written as DNA, the CDR3 is TGTGCCAGCAGCTTGTCGGAATTCAGGAATTCACCCCTCCACTTT.

The genes are TRBV7-8 and TRBJ1-1; D not resolved. Germline CDR1 and CDR2: SGHVS and FQNEAQ. V dropped 1 base and J dropped 4 bases, with 7 bases sitting between them. CDR3 length: 13 residues. The CDR3 nucleotides read TGTGCCAGCAGCTTAGGAGGGAGCACTGAAGCTTTCTTT. Translated: CASSLGGSTEAFF.

The chain combines TRBV5-6 with TRBJ2-2, with D possibly being TRBD2 (6 bases). CDR1 is SGHDT, CDR2 YYEEEE, per germline. Trimming pared 4 bases from V and 4 bases from J, leaving 14 bases between. The CDR3 covers 15 residues. CDR3 nucleotide sequence: TGTGCCAGCAGCCCCCTAGGGAGGTTCACCGGGGAGCTGTTTTTT. As protein: CASSPLGRFTGELFF.

In its sample, this clone was seen once. The chain links TRBV27 to TRBJ2-6; 7 bases are a match to TRBD1. The V segment lost 6 bases and the J segment 1 base; nucleotides outside the gene matches: 12. The germline gives CDR1 MNHEY, CDR2 SMNVEV (reference sequence). The CDR3 spans 18 residues. CDR3 bases: TGTGCCAGCAGCCAGAGACAGGGTCGAGTATCTGGGGCCAACGTCCTGACTTTC. Translating gives CASSQRQGRVSGANVLTF.

V is TRBV6-1 and J is TRBJ1-1; the match to TRBD1 covers 8 bases. With V trimmed by 5 bases and J by 4 bases, 9 bases remained unmatched. CDR1 and CDR2 (germline): MNHNS, SASEGT. The CDR3 spans 15 residues. The DNA of the CDR3 is TGTGCCAGCAGTATTACAGGGCAGGGGGCCACTGAAGCTTTCTTT. Its translation: CASSITGQGATEAFF.

The chain uses TRBV18 and TRBJ2-1, with 11 bases identical to TRBD1. CDR3 length: 15 amino acids. Germline trimming cut 4 bases from V and 4 bases from J; bases unmatched to any gene: 3. Germline lookup yields CDR1 KGHSH and CDR2 LQKENI. The DNA of the CDR3 is TGTGCCAGCTCACGGGGACAGGGGGGATACAATGAGCAGTTCTTC. As protein: CASSRGQGGYNEQFF.

J is TRBJ2-1 and V is TRBV6-6, with TRBD2 identical over 9 bases. After removal of 5 bases from V and 7 bases from J, the junction contained 9 bases not matched to a gene. Germline CDR1 is MNHNY and CDR2 is SVGAGI (reference sequence). This CDR3 is 15 amino acids long. The chain's CDR3 is CASSLGLAPANEQFF. CDR3 nucleotides: TGTGCCAGCAGTCTCGGACTAGCGCCTGCGAATGAGCAGTTCTTC.

The chain carries TRBV18 and TRBJ2-1; TRBD2 matches 12 bases. The CDR3 consists of 16 residues. V trimming: 10 bases; J trimming: 1 base; junction bases outside the gene matches: 8. Germline lookup yields CDR1 KGHSH and CDR2 LQKENI. The CDR3: CATVTSGSWSYNEQFF. CDR3 nucleotides: TGTGCCACGGTGACTAGCGGGAGTTGGTCCTACAATGAGCAGTTCTTC. The full variable domain, with the rest looked up from reference TRBV18 and TRBJ2-1, is NAGVMQNPRHLVRRRGQEARLRCSPMKGHSHVYWYRQLPEEGLKFMVYLQKENIIDESGMPKERFSAEFPKEGPSILRIQQVVRGDSAAYFCATVTSGSWSYNEQFFGPGTRLTVL.

CDR3 residues: CASSLEGAYGYTF. For the CDR3, the DNA is TGTGCCAGCAGCTTGGAGGGGGCGTATGGCTACACCTTC. J is TRBJ1-2 and V is TRBV5-4, with 7 nucleotides matching TRBD1. CDR3 size: 13 residues. CDR1 and CDR2 from the germline V gene are SGHNT and YYREEE (reference sequence). With 0 bases clipped from V and 5 bases from J, the junction kept 1 base outside the gene matches.

The genes are TRBV7-3 and TRBJ2-1; 10 nucleotides agree with TRBD2. The CDR3 covers 16 residues. Germline assignment: CDR1 SGHTA and CDR2 FQGTGA. The junction had 16 bases not matched to a gene; V was cut back by 5 bases and J by 12 bases. The chain's CDR3 is CASSPSGLAATMRQFF. CDR3 nucleotide sequence: TGTGCCAGCAGCCCCTCAGGACTAGCGGCTACAATGAGGCAGTTCTTC. Supplemented by reference TRBV7-3 and TRBJ2-1, the full variable domain reads GAGVSQTPSNKVTEKGKYVELRCDPISGHTALYWYRQSLGQGPEFLIYFQGTGAADDSGLPNDRFFAVRPEGSVSTLKIQRTERGDSAVYLCASSPSGLAATMRQFFGPGTRLTVL.

The J gene is TRBJ2-7, the V gene TRBV6-1; D possibly corresponds to TRBD2 (6 bases). Germline assignment: CDR1 MNHNS and CDR2 SASEGT. This CDR3 has 16 residues. V was pared by 2 bases and J by 1 base, with 15 bases between. The CDR3 sequence: CASSENGGIGSYEQYF. The CDR3 DNA sequence: TGTGCCAGCAGTGAAAATGGAGGGATAGGATCCTACGAGCAGTACTTC.

The J gene is TRBJ1-1, the V gene TRBV28; no firm D call. CDR1 is MDHEN, CDR2 SYDVKM, per germline. With 2 bases removed from V and 5 bases from J, the gap between germline ends came to 15 bases. This CDR3 has 15 amino acids. CDR3 loop: CASSLSGKQGTEAFF. The CDR3 nucleotides are TGTGCCAGCAGTTTAAGCGGGAAGCAAGGGACTGAAGCTTTCTTT.

J is TRBJ2-7 and V is TRBV7-2; D ambiguous. Trimming pared 0 bases from V and 0 bases from J, leaving 9 bases between. There are 15 residues in the CDR3. Germline CDR1 reads SGHTA; CDR2 reads FQGNSA. The CDR3 sequence is CASSLAPVSSYEQYF. CDR3 in DNA: TGTGCCAGCAGCTTAGCGCCGGTGAGCTCCTACGAGCAGTACTTC.

This chain joins TRBV5-6 and TRBJ2-2; a possible D gene is TRBD2 (6 bases). The CDR3 is 14 amino acids. Trimming took off 6 bases at V and 5 bases at J, with 14 bases between the two ends. Looked up from germline, CDR1 is SGHDT and CDR2 is YYEEEE. CDR3 nucleotides: TGTGCCAGCACCACTCCCGGGGGAACCGGGGAGCTGTTTTTT. It is translated as CASTTPGGTGELFF.

The rearrangement joins TRBV29-1 to TRBJ1-5, with TRBD1 identical over 11 bases. CDR1 is SQVTM and CDR2 is ANQGSEA in the germline V gene. This CDR3 has 15 residues. V shed 4 bases, J shed 6 bases, and the junction held 8 bases outside the gene matches. CDR3 residues: CSVAYGQGASQPQHF. The CDR3 coding sequence is TGCAGCGTTGCGTACGGACAGGGGGCAAGTCAGCCCCAGCATTTT.

This chain uses TRBV30 with TRBJ2-7; possible D gene TRBD2, 6 bases. The CDR3 is made up of 11 amino acids. The germline V and J ends were trimmed by 4 bases and 6 bases, with 10 bases remaining between them. Germline CDR1 GTSNPN, CDR2 SVGIG (reference sequence). In DNA, the CDR3 is TGTGCCTGGATGCTGGGGGGCGAGCAGTACTTC. Amino acids: CAWMLGGEQYF.

The J gene is TRBJ2-2, the V gene TRBV5-5; no firm D call. Germline V lookup: CDR1 SGHKS, CDR2 YYEKEE (reference sequence). The CDR3 sequence is 15 residues long. V was clipped by 1 base and J by 0 bases, with 7 bases between them. The CDR3 loop is CASSLTNANTGELFF. For the CDR3, the DNA is TGTGCCAGCAGCTTGACAAACGCGAACACCGGGGAGCTGTTTTTT. The full variable domain, with the rest looked up from reference TRBV5-5 and TRBJ2-2, is DAGVTQSPTHLIKTRGQQVTLRCSPISGHKSVSWYQQVLGQGPQFIFQYYEKEERGRGNFPDRFSARQFPNYSSELNVNALLLGDSALYLCASSLTNANTGELFFGEGSRLTVL.

The chain links TRBV28 to TRBJ1-1; D ambiguous. The CDR3 has 12 residues. The V end lost 5 bases, the J end lost 12 bases, and 16 bases lay between the germline ends. Germline values: CDR1 MDHEN, CDR2 SYDVKM. This CDR3 is CASSPPSRGTFF. The CDR3 DNA sequence: TGTGCCAGCAGTCCCCCCAGTCGAGGGACTTTCTTT.